The 10 T cell receptor beta chains presented below share a single source sample, sequenced in a study of OX40 agonist ivuxolimab in advanced cancers. Data came from immunoSEQ multiplex PCR; TCRdb stores just in-frame clones and leaves some out. The sample consists of tens of thousands of clones, 88% of them appearing once. The sample in question was CD4+ or CD8+ T cells sorted from blood, obtained in a trial of the OX40 agonist ivuxolimab. These receptors all come from an adult with an advanced solid tumor such as melanoma, head and neck, liver or kidney cancer.

This clone was observed a few times. J is TRBJ1-5 and V is TRBV5-5, with 8 bases that match TRBD1. Germline V gives CDR1 SGHKS, CDR2 YYEKEE (reference sequence). This CDR3 region has 19 residues. After removal of 0 bases from V and 2 bases from J, the junction contained 13 bases not matched to a gene. The CDR3 DNA follows: TGTGCCAGCAGCTTGGGGGGGACAGGAATGCATTACGGCAATCAGCCCCAGCATTTT. As protein: CASSLGGTGMHYGNQPQHF.

This chain connects TRBV4-1 to TRBJ2-1; TRBD1 matches 7 bases. The ends lost 6 bases at V and 10 bases at J; junction bases unmatched: 15. The CDR3 length is 15 residues. In germline, CDR1 is MGHRA, CDR2 YSYEKL. The CDR3 DNA is TGCGCCAGCAGTAAAGAGACAGGGTATTACGGGGAGCAGTTCTTC. Translating it yields CASSKETGYYGEQFF.

The gene calls are TRBV30 and TRBJ2-4; D not resolved. The CDR3 runs 17 residues. The V gene's germline CDR1 is GTSNPN and CDR2 SVGIG (reference sequence). V lost 0 bases and J lost 1, with 16 bases in between. Here the CDR3 reads CAWSVLWDFEAKNIQYF. The CDR3 coding sequence is TGTGCCTGGAGTGTCTTATGGGATTTTGAGGCCAAAAACATTCAGTACTTC.

Points on this clone: The junction departs from the called germline gene at one end, perhaps through a read error. V usage is TRBV7-7 and J usage is TRBJ2-7, with 8 bases that match TRBD1. CDR1 is SSHAT, CDR2 FNYEAQ, per germline (reference sequence). CDR3 size: 13 residues. CDR3 amino acids: CASSLGTGTEQYF. DNA of the CDR3: TGTGCTAGCAGCTTAGGGACAGGCACCGAGCAGTACTTC.

The chain recombines TRBV10-1 with TRBJ2-7; 8 positions agree with TRBD1. CDR3 length: 16 amino acids. The junction had 11 bases not matched to a gene; V was cut back by 2 bases and J by 5 bases. The germline gives CDR1 WNHNN, CDR2 SYGVQD (reference sequence). Written as DNA, the CDR3 is TGCGCCAGCAGTGAGGCGAAAACAGGGGGGAACAACGAGCAGTACTTC. It translates to CASSEAKTGGNNEQYF.

The chain couples TRBV30 to TRBJ2-3; D not certain. The germline V gene has CDR1 GTSNPN and CDR2 SVGIG (reference sequence). V gave up 0 bases and J gave up 5 bases, with 9 bases separating them. The CDR3 loop spans 13 amino acids. CDR3 protein: CAWSVLFRDTQYF. The CDR3 DNA reads as TGTGCCTGGAGTGTACTGTTTCGAGATACGCAGTATTTT.

This chain uses TRBV25-1 with TRBJ2-1; TRBD2 agrees at 12 bases. With 1 base clipped from V and 8 bases from J, the junction kept 6 bases outside the gene matches. From germline, CDR1 is MGHDK and CDR2 SYGVNS. The CDR3 has 16 residues. In DNA form, the CDR3 reads TGTGCCAGCAGTGAATGGCTAGCGGGAGGGCCACATGAGCAGTTCTTC. Translated: CASSEWLAGGPHEQFF.

For the CDR3, the DNA is TGTGCCAGCAGCCAGGGACAGACGTACGGGTACGAGCAGTACTTC. It codes for CASSQGQTYGYEQYF. This sequence joins TRBV7-8 and TRBJ2-7; the match to TRBD1 covers 7 bases. V trimming: 5 bases; J trimming: 4 bases; junction bases outside the gene matches: 11. Germline V gene lookup returns CDR1 SGHVS and CDR2 FQNEAQ. The CDR3 sequence is 15 residues long.

The J gene is TRBJ2-7, the V gene TRBV21-1; the table's D gene call, TRBD2, was not cross checked with the DNA. TRBV21-1 is tagged as a pseudogene. The CDR3 runs 18 residues. The CDR3 protein is CASSKVEGERYSSYEQYF. The DNA for the CDR3 is TGTGCCAGCAGCAAAGTTGAGGGTGAGCGGTATTCTTCCTACGAGCAGTACTTC.

The CDR3 reads CASSLFSGELFF. The CDR3 bases are TGTGCCAGCAGTTTATTTAGCGGGGAGCTGTTTTTT. The chain is built from TRBV27 and TRBJ2-2, with unresolved D. The CDR3 contains 12 residues. Trimming took 1 base from V and 7 from J, leaving 4 bases between them. Looked up from germline, CDR1 is MNHEY and CDR2 is SMNVEV (reference sequence).